These 30 T cell receptor beta chains were sequenced from one sample in a study of T cells in Graves' hyperthyroidism and ophthalmopathy. The CDR3 regions of TCR beta were amplified from RNA transcripts. The HTBI set primed first-round TCR CDR3 RT-PCR. TCRdb ran MiXCR on the multiplex PCR reads and lists one entry per CDR3 protein. The sample has about 58,000 distinct CDR3 sequences, around 48% seen once; the top ten hold 9.5% to 15%. Sequenced: blood. These receptors originate from a woman aged 25-40 years with Graves' ophthalmopathy.

The count of this clonotype is one. V usage is TRBV27 and J usage is TRBJ2-5; 7 nucleotides match TRBD1. This CDR3 region has 16 residues. CDR1 and CDR2 from the germline V gene are MNHEY and SMNVEV (reference sequence). The J segment lost 3 bases and the V segment lost 5 bases, leaving 12 bases of the junction unmatched. The CDR3 here is CASSPKTAGGEETQYF. CDR3 nucleotides: TGTGCCAGCAGTCCAAAAACCGCAGGGGGAGAAGAGACCCAGTACTTC.

This chain uses TRBV19 with TRBJ1-1, with no clear D. V lost 9 bases and J 3 bases, leaving 14 bases between the germline ends. The CDR3 consists of 13 residues. Germline CDR1 and CDR2: LNHDA and SQIVND (reference sequence). In nucleotides, the CDR3 is TGTGCCAGCAGCGCCCCTGAGTACACTGAAGCTTTCTTT. This translates into CASSAPEYTEAFF.

The V call is TRBV20-1, the J call TRBJ1-5; a weak D match, TRBD1 (6 bases). Between the trimmed V and J ends, which lost 3 bases and 3 bases, there was a span of 12 bases. This CDR3 spans 14 amino acids. Germline-derived CDR1 and CDR2 are DFQATT and SNEGSKA (reference sequence). The CDR3 DNA reads TGCAGTGCTAGTCGAGGACAGTCCAATCAGCCCCAGCATTTT. Protein product: CSASRGQSNQPQHF.

V and J are TRBV29-1 and TRBJ2-7; 7 nucleotides align to TRBD2. The CDR3 is made up of 13 amino acids. The trim removed 4 bases at V and 9 bases at J, leaving 12 bases unmatched. The germline V gene encodes CDR1 SQVTM and CDR2 ANQGSEA. Here the CDR3 DNA reads TGCAGCGTTGCAACTAGCGAGAACGCTGGGCAGTACTTC. This codes for CSVATSENAGQYF.

This clonotype was found many times. The chain combines TRBV30 with TRBJ2-1; no firm D call. The CDR3 is 11 residues long. Deletions cut 0 bases from V and 11 bases from J, with 8 bases between. Germline V gene sequence: CDR1 GTSNPN, CDR2 SVGIG (reference sequence). For the CDR3, the DNA is TGTGCCTGGAGTGTGGGGAACCAGCAGTTCTTC. Residues: CAWSVGNQQFF.

This clonotype was picked up a small number of times. CDR3 DNA: TGTGCCAGCTCACTCGCCGTTTGGGGGTTTGGCTACACCTTC. It yields the protein CASSLAVWGFGYTF. V and J are TRBV18 and TRBJ1-2, with D possibly matching TRBD1 (5 bases). V was clipped by 4 bases and J by 7 bases, with 16 bases between them. The germline gives CDR1 KGHSH, CDR2 LQKENI. The CDR3 consists of 14 residues.

This clonotype came up many times. The chain joins TRBV4-2 to TRBJ2-3; 7 positions agree with TRBD2. The V segment lost 0 bases and the J segment 5 bases; nucleotides outside the gene matches: 11. Germline loops: CDR1 LGHNA, CDR2 YNFKEQ. This CDR3 contains 17 residues. This CDR3 is CASSQDGAGDPKDTQYF. CDR3 coding DNA: TGTGCCAGCAGCCAAGATGGCGCGGGAGATCCGAAAGATACGCAGTATTTT.

A note on this clonotype: Given a much more abundant clone one base away, this may be a read error. The chain carries TRBV5-1 and TRBJ2-4; 7 nucleotides line up with TRBD2. There are 14 residues in the CDR3. With 4 bases clipped from V and 12 bases from J, the junction kept 13 bases outside the gene matches. CDR1 SGHRS and CDR2 YFSETQ come from the germline V gene. CDR3 DNA sequence: TGCGCCAGCAGCCGAGACTCGGAGGGAGGGAGTCAGTACTTC. Encoded protein: CASSRDSEGGSQYF.

This clonotype appeared many times. V usage is TRBV9 and J usage is TRBJ2-2, with D possibly matching TRBD2 (5 bases). This CDR3 is 17 amino acids long. Germline CDR1 SGDLS, CDR2 YYNGEE. The V gene lost 4 bases and the J gene lost 1 base, with 17 bases spanning the gap. CDR3 sequence reads: CASSPPSRAENTGELFF. DNA for the CDR3: TGTGCCAGCAGCCCCCCTAGTAGAGCGGAGAACACCGGGGAGCTGTTTTTT.

CDR3 sequence: CATSDFRTNYGYTF. CDR3 nucleotide sequence: TGTGCCACCAGTGATTTCAGGACAAACTATGGCTACACCTTC. The chain carries TRBV24-1 and TRBJ1-2; perhaps TRBD1 as D (5 bases). The CDR3 length is 14 residues. Germline V CDR1 and CDR2: KGHDR, SFDVKD. V was trimmed by 1 base and J by 2 bases, leaving 7 bases between them.

This clonotype was counted many times. The chain combines TRBV28 with TRBJ2-6; tentatively, D is TRBD1 or TRBD2 (5 bases each). The germline gives CDR1 MDHEN, CDR2 SYDVKM. V was pared by 5 bases and J by 2 bases, with 16 bases between. The CDR3 totals 17 residues. CDR3 in amino acids: CASSPSRGVAGANVLTF. CDR3 bases: TGTGCCAGCAGTCCGTCTAGAGGGGTTGCTGGGGCCAACGTCCTGACTTTC. Combining the CDR3 with reference TRBV28 and TRBJ2-6 gives the whole variable domain DVKVTQSSRYLVKRTGEKVFLECVQDMDHENMFWYRQDPGLGLRLIYFSYDVKMKEKGDIPEGYSVSREKKERFSLILESASTNQTSMYLCASSPSRGVAGANVLTFGAGSRLTVL.

The gene calls are TRBV25-1 and TRBJ2-1; 10 bases agree with TRBD1. The germline CDR1 and CDR2 sequences are MGHDK and SYGVNS. V shed 5 bases and J 8 bases; nucleotides not matched to a gene: 15. The CDR3 has 17 amino acids. CDR3 protein: CASSPEPPGQGRDEQFF. The CDR3 DNA reads as TGTGCCAGCAGTCCCGAGCCCCCGGGACAGGGGCGGGATGAGCAGTTCTTC.

This clonotype is a singleton in its sample. This chain uses TRBV19 with TRBJ1-5; TRBD1 aligns across 8 bases. The germline V gene encodes CDR1 LNHDA and CDR2 SQIVND (reference sequence). This CDR3 comprises 18 residues. Unmatched junction bases numbered 15, after V lost 5 bases and J lost 3 bases. In DNA form, the CDR3 reads TGTGCCAGTAGTTCAAGGACAGGGTTCCCCCCTTCCAATCAGCCCCAGCATTTT. This codes for CASSSRTGFPPSNQPQHF.

As concerns this clonotype: Because the CDR3 is missing its conserved closing phenylalanine or tryptophan, this is likely a read error. No DNA is shown, since the ends of the CDR3 on it are uncertain; the CDR3 is the one TCRdb lists. The V and J genes are TRBV24-1 and TRBJ2-3; TRBD1 is the table's D call, not checked against the DNA. From germline, CDR1 is KGHDR and CDR2 SFDVKD. Ends included, the CDR3 has 8 residues. CDR3 residues: CATSQLTG.

On this clonotype itself: A junction boundary mismatches the germline segment, possibly from a read error. This chain links TRBV28 with TRBJ2-7; 10 bases are shared with TRBD2. Germline values: CDR1 MDHEN, CDR2 SYDVKM. The CDR3 runs 17 residues. The CDR3 bases are TGTGCCAGCAGTTTATTTCTAGCGGGAGTAAGCTCCGACGAGCAGTACTTC. Translating gives CASSLFLAGVSSDEQYF.

Concerning this clonotype: Likely a read error: the CDR3 ends without its conserved phenylalanine or tryptophan. This chain joins TRBV20-1 and TRBJ2-1, with TRBD2 as a possible D gene (5 bases). The CDR3 has 14 amino acids. V lost 6 bases, J lost 2 bases, and 14 bases lay in between. Germline assignment: CDR1 DFQATT and CDR2 SNEGSKA (reference sequence). For the CDR3, the DNA is TGCAGTGCGTTGGGGAGTCTCCCCTACAATGAGCAGTTCTCC. It translates to CSALGSLPYNEQFS.

This clonotype has a count of ten or more. This sequence joins TRBV10-1 and TRBJ2-2, with D possibly being TRBD1 (6 bases). Germline V gives CDR1 WNHNN, CDR2 SYGVQD (reference sequence). This CDR3 has 16 amino acids. Trimming cost V 5 bases and J 4 bases, with 17 bases left between them. The CDR3 sequence: CASSSSTGRFTGELFF. The CDR3 DNA reads as TGCGCCAGCAGTTCCTCGACAGGACGTTTCACCGGGGAGCTGTTTTTT.

The rearrangement joins TRBV20-1 to TRBJ2-7; D gene unclear. The CDR3 extends over 12 amino acids. V lost 5 bases and J lost 3, with 11 bases in between. Germline CDR1 reads DFQATT; CDR2 reads SNEGSKA (reference sequence). The CDR3 sequence is CSAPGRNYEQYF. In DNA, the CDR3 is TGCAGTGCTCCCGGACGGAACTACGAGCAGTACTTC.

This clonotype was counted ten times or more. The chain recombines TRBV2 with TRBJ1-4, with D possibly being TRBD1 (6 bases). CDR1 SNHLY and CDR2 FYNNEI come from the germline V gene. V was shortened by 7 bases and J by 6 bases, with 12 bases between the two germline ends. CDR3 size: 13 residues. This chain's CDR3 is CASTQGYDEKLFF. In DNA, the CDR3 is TGTGCCAGCACACAGGGTTATGATGAAAAACTGTTTTTT.

Turning to this clonotype: With a much larger clone just one base away, this may be a read error. This chain uses TRBV4-2 with TRBJ2-2; 9 bases agree with TRBD2. CDR1 is LGHNA and CDR2 is YNFKEQ in the germline V gene. With V trimmed by 2 bases and J by 8 bases, 6 bases remained unmatched. The CDR3 has 15 residues. The CDR3 sequence is CASSQLKREAGELFF. The CDR3 bases are TGTGCCAGCAGCCAACTTAAGCGGGAGGCTGGGGAGCTGTTTTTT.

For this clonotype: The conserved final phenylalanine or tryptophan is absent from the CDR3, which likely points to a read error. The rearrangement uses TRBV29-1 and TRBJ1-1; D might be TRBD1 (5 bases). Germline V lookup: CDR1 SQVTM, CDR2 ANQGSEA. V was pared by 3 bases and J by 0 bases, with 11 bases between. The CDR3 runs 14 residues. This CDR3 is CSVDGEGMNTEAFY. CDR3 coding DNA: TGCAGCGTTGACGGGGAGGGGATGAACACTGAAGCTTTCTAT.

This clonotype was observed many times. The rearrangement uses TRBV5-6 and TRBJ2-1, with unresolved D. Germline V gives CDR1 SGHDT, CDR2 YYEEEE. The CDR3 sequence is 15 residues long. V gave up 4 bases and J gave up 4 bases, with 15 bases separating them. CDR3 bases: TGTGCCAGCAGCCCAGTAGCCGGCGCATACAATGAGCAGTTCTTC. This sequence encodes CASSPVAGAYNEQFF.

This clonotype was found many times. The chain combines TRBV12-3 or TRBV12-4 with TRBJ2-5, with 9 bases identical to TRBD1. The CDR3 has 13 residues. Germline trimming cut 6 bases from V and 4 bases from J; bases unmatched to any gene: 3. CDR3 in DNA: TGTGCCAGCAGATGGACAGGGGCAGAGACCCAGTACTTC. It translates to CASRWTGAETQYF.

This rearrangement joins TRBV19 to TRBJ1-5; a weak D match, TRBD1 (6 bases). The CDR3 sequence is 15 residues long. The V gene's germline CDR1 is LNHDA and CDR2 SQIVND (reference sequence). Trimming stripped 5 bases from V and 0 bases from J, with 11 bases between. CDR3 protein: CASSWGAYSNQPQHF. The CDR3 nucleotides read TGTGCCAGTAGTTGGGGGGCGTATAGCAATCAGCCCCAGCATTTT.

This clonotype came up many times. The chain combines TRBV4-1 with TRBJ1-5, with TRBD1 as a possible D gene (5 bases). This CDR3 spans 14 amino acids. Germline CDR1 reads MGHRA; CDR2 reads YSYEKL. The ends were cut back, 4 bases at V and 6 bases at J, with 13 bases in the middle. CDR3 DNA sequence: TGCGCCAGCAGCCCGATAAGGGGCGGTCAGCCCCAGCATTTT. This codes for CASSPIRGGQPQHF.

Note on this clonotype: The junction does not match germline at one end; this may be a read error. The rearrangement joins TRBV14 to TRBJ1-1; D is ambiguous. Germline V CDR1 and CDR2: SGHDN, FVKESK. The CDR3 length is 9 residues. CDR3 sequence: CASSQEGRF. For the CDR3, the DNA is TGTGCCAGCAGCCAAGAGGGTCGGTTT.

Worth noting for this clonotype: In this CDR3 the conserved last residue, phenylalanine or tryptophan, is missing, so a read error is likely. The genes are TRBV5-4 and TRBJ2-7, with D possibly matching TRBD1 (6 bases). Per the germline V gene, CDR1 is SGHNT and CDR2 is YYREEE (reference sequence). This CDR3 comprises 15 residues. Between the trimmed V and J ends, which lost 2 bases and 2 bases, there was a span of 14 bases. CDR3 loop: CASSLPRQVAYEQYL. DNA for the CDR3: TGTGCCAGCAGCTTACCCCGACAGGTCGCCTACGAGCAGTACCTC.

This chain links TRBV7-2 with TRBJ2-7, with 8 bases matching TRBD2. The CDR3 totals 17 residues. V dropped 7 bases and J dropped 0; count of bases not matched to a gene: 14. The germline gives CDR1 SGHTA, CDR2 FQGNSA. CDR3 nucleotides: TGTGCCAGCACCCAGAAGTCTAGCGGGCATGCCTCCTACGAGCAGTACTTC. Translating it yields CASTQKSSGHASYEQYF. Together with reference TRBV7-2 and TRBJ2-7, the CDR3 gives the full variable domain: GAGVSQSPSNKVTEKGKDVELRCDPISGHTALYWYRQSLGQGLEFLIYFQGNSAPDKSGLPSDRFSAERTGGSVSTLTIQRTQQEDSAVYLCASTQKSSGHASYEQYFGPGTRLTVT.

Comment on this clonotype: This could be a read error, since a much larger clone is one nucleotide away. CDR3 DNA sequence: TGTGCCAGCTGCCCAGGAGGGGGCGTAAACATTCAGTACTTC. Encoded protein: CASCPGGGVNIQYF. The chain combines TRBV6-1 with TRBJ2-4; D may be TRBD1 (7 bases). The CDR3 has 14 amino acids. Germline values: CDR1 MNHNS, CDR2 SASEGT. V was pared by 8 bases and J by 6 bases, with 17 bases between.

Comments on this clonotype: One base away lies a much larger clone, so this may be a sequencing read error. V usage is TRBV3-1 and J usage is TRBJ1-2; the D is unclear. This CDR3 has 11 residues. The germline gives CDR1 LGHDT, CDR2 YNNKEL (reference sequence). As DNA, the CDR3 is TGTGCCAGCAGCCAGGGATATGGCTGCACCTTC. Its protein product is CASSQGYGCTF.